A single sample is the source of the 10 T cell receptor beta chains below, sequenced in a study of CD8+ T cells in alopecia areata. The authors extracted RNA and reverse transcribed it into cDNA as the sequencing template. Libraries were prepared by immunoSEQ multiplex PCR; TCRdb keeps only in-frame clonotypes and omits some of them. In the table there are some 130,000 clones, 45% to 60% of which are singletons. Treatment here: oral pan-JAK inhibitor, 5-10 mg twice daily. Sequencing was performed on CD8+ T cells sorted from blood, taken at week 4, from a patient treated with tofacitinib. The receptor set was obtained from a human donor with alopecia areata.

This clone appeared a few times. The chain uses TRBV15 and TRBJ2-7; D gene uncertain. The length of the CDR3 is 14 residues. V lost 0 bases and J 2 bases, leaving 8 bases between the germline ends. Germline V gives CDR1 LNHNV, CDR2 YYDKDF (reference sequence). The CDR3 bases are TGTGCCACCAGCAGAGATGCGACAACCTACGAGCAGTACTTC. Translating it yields CATSRDATTYEQYF.

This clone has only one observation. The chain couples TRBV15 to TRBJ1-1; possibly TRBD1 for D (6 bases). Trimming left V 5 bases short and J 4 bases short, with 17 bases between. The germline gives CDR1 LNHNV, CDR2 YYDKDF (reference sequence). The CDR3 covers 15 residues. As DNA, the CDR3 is TGTGCCACCAGCCCCGGGGGCGCCTGGGGCACTGAAGCTTTCTTT. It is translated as CATSPGGAWGTEAFF. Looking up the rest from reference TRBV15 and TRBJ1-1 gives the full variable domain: DAMVIQNPRYQVTQFGKPVTLSCSQTLNHNVMYWYQQKSSQAPKLLFHYYDKDFNNEADTPDNFQSRRPNTSFCFLDIRSPGLGDTAMYLCATSPGGAWGTEAFFGQGTRLTVV.

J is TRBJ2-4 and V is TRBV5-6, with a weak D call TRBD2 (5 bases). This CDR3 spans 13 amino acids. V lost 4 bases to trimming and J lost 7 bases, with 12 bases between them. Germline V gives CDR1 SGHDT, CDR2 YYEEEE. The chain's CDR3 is CASSLGRGNIQYF. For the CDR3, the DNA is TGTGCCAGCAGCCTAGGACGGGGTAACATTCAGTACTTC.

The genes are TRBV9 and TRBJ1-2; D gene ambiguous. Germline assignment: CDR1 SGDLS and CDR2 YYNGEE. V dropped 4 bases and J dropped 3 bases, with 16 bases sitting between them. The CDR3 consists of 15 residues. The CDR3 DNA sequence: TGTGCCAGCAGCACTGTCGGGCTTGAGGACTATGGCTACACCTTC. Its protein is CASSTVGLEDYGYTF. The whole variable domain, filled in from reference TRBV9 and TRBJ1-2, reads DSGVTQTPKHLITATGQRVTLRCSPRSGDLSVYWYQQSLDQGLQFLIQYYNGEERAKGNILERFSAQQFPDLHSELNLSSLELGDSALYFCASSTVGLEDYGYTFGSGTRLTVV.

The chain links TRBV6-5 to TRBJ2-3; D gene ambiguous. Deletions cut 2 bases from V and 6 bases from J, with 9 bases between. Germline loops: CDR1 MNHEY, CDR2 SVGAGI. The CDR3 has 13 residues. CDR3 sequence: CASSYPEGDTQYF. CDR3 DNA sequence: TGTGCCAGCAGTTACCCGGAAGGGGATACGCAGTATTTT.

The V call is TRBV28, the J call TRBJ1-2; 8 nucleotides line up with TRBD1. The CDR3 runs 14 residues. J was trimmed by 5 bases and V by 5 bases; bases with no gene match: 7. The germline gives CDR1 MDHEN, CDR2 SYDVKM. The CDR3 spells CASSRQGSEYGYTF. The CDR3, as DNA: TGTGCCAGCAGTCGACAGGGGTCGGAATATGGCTACACCTTC.

In nucleotides, the CDR3 is TGTGCCAGCGGTGGGACAGAGAAGTACCAAGAGACCCAGTACTTC. This gives the protein CASGGTEKYQETQYF. The chain is built from TRBV7-9 and TRBJ2-5; 7 bases are a match to TRBD1. J lost 0 bases, V lost 8 bases, and 9 bases had no gene match. The CDR3 covers 15 residues. Germline V gene lookup returns CDR1 SEHNR and CDR2 FQNEAQ (reference sequence).

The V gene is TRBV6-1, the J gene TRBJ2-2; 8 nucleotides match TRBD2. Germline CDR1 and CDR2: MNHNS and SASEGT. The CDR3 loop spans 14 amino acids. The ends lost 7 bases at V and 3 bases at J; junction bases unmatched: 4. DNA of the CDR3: TGTGCCAGCATAGCGGGGCCGGACACCGGGGAGCTGTTTTTT. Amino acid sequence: CASIAGPDTGELFF.

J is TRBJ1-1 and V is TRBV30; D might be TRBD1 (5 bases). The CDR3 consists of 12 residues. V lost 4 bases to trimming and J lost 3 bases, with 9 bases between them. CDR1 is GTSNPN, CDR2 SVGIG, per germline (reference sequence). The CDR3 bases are TGTGCCTGGACTGGAGGGGACACTGAAGCTTTCTTT. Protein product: CAWTGGDTEAFF.

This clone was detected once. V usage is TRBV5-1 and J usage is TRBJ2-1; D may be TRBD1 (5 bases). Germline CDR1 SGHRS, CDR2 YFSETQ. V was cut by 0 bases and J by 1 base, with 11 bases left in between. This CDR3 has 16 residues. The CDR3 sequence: CASSLAEGDSYNEQFF. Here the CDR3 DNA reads TGCGCCAGCAGCTTGGCCGAAGGGGATTCCTACAATGAGCAGTTCTTC.